This T cell receptor beta chain comes out of a study of T cell repertoires in cytomegalovirus infection. Across the whole study: Peptides in the study included HLA-C-restricted and HLA-B-restricted CMV epitopes. Study-wide results and caveats: People with CMV and the relevant HLA were identified by cumulative public TCR beta family frequency. HLA-C-restricted, CMV-specific TCR beta clonotypes were dominant ex vivo.

The CDR3 extends over 15 amino acids. Between the trimmed V and J ends, which lost 4 bases and 6 bases, there was a span of 18 bases. Germline values: CDR1 SGHTA, CDR2 FQGNSA. This clonotype turned up a few times. Its specificity is not known. TCRdb redid the calling of the reads with MiXCR, one entry per CDR3 protein. Seen here are 600,000 to 700,000 distinct CDR3 sequences, around 30% observed once, and the top ten hold 18%. This chain connects TRBV7-2 to TRBJ1-2; possibly TRBD1 for D (6 bases). The receptor was derived from a human donor in good health (CMV status not recorded). Some clones in this sample may be carry-over from other donors' samples. The sequences come from cultured PBMCs, collected from culture after CMV antigen stimulation. In DNA form, the CDR3 reads TGTGCCAGCAGCTGGCCGGGGAGGGGGATACATGGCTACACCTTC. This codes for CASSWPGRGIHGYTF.